Sequencing of this T cell receptor beta chain was carried out in a study of T cells of healthy individuals. The CDR3 covers 15 residues. V lost 5 bases and J 5 bases, leaving 18 bases between the germline ends. The germline CDR1 and CDR2 sequences are SEHNR and FQNEAQ (reference sequence). This clonotype was picked up many times. One entry per CDR3 protein results from TCRdb running MiXCR on the 5' RACE reads. The sample consists of around 53,000 distinct CDR3 sequences, approximately 14% of them appearing once. This receptor was taken from a human donor in good health. This sequence joins TRBV7-9 and TRBJ1-1; tentative D call: TRBD1 (6 bases). CDR3 DNA sequence: TGTGCCAGCAGCCCTGATGTGGGGGCAGGGACTGAAGCTTTCTTT. This sequence encodes CASSPDVGAGTEAFF.